This entry is about one TCR beta chain. Given a far larger clone just one base away, this is likely a sequencing read error. This entry comes from a study of low-dose radiotherapy and immunotherapy resistance in tumors. Whole-study context: Cohort 2 received 1 Gy per fraction every two weeks, totaling 13 Gy over 26 weeks.

Primers used for first-strand cDNA, a TRAV- and TRBV-specific set, covered both alpha and beta chains. Using a constant-region primer together with a V-primer adapter, TCRs were subjected to around 20 PCR cycles of amplification. TCRdb reprocessed the reads with MiXCR, giving one entry per CDR3 protein. The sample records some 100,000 distinct CDR3 sequences, less than 25% being singletons. The CDR3 contains 16 residues. Time point in this sample: after trial treatment. Treatment described: LDRT plus nivolumab, ipilimumab, low-dose cyclophosphamide and aspirin (RACIN trial). The input for sequencing was PBMCs, taken after low-dose radiotherapy plus immunotherapy. The origin of this receptor is a male donor with prostate cancer. The genes are TRBV21-1 and TRBJ2-5; TRBD2 was called by the table and not checked on the DNA. The J call may be in error: the DNA end matches TRBJ2-7 better. TRBV21-1 counts as a pseudogene. The DNA for the CDR3 is TGTGCCAGCATCAAAGAGGGAGGGCCTAGCTCCTACGAGCAGTACTTC. Amino acid sequence: CASIKEGGPSSYEQYF.